This section outlines one TCR beta chain sequence together with its context. Trimming took 0 bases from V and 4 from J, leaving 13 bases between them. The CDR3 length is 16 residues. The V gene's germline CDR1 is LGHNA and CDR2 YNFKEQ. The entry originates in a study of cytomegalovirus exposure and HLA in healthy donors. The study ran its PCR with 60 Vbeta and 13 Jbeta primers. The authors' processing: The count from a later analysis was tens of millions of unique TCR beta chains, some 9.9 million of them shared. Repertoires were generated with immunoSEQ multiplex PCR, while TCRdb's copy carries only in-frame clones and drops some. V, J and clone size are those of that table, while D and trimming were read from the DNA. The table lists about 170,000 clones, over 80% of them singletons.

The sequencing input was PBMCs. V and J are TRBV4-2 and TRBJ2-1; maybe TRBD2 (6 bases). This receptor was obtained from a boy aged 2-9 years in good health and CMV-seronegative. CDR3 DNA sequence: TGTGCCAGCAGCCAAGACTCGCGGGGCGGATACAATGAGCAGTTCTTC. Its protein product is CASSQDSRGGYNEQFF.